This TCR beta chain was profiled in a study of blood T cell repertoires in COVID-19. Overall study context: Material from acute and convalescent COVID-19 was sourced from the United States, Italy and Spain. T cells, B-cell-depleted T cells, or PBMCs provided the cDNA or gDNA that served as material.

Seattle-derived patients entered the study during active infection and were followed longitudinally. Original analysis: Quantification of nucleated cells was approximated via reference gene primer amplification. Here immunoSEQ multiplex PCR was the method, and the copy in TCRdb shows in-frame clones only, minus some. That table gives V, J and clone size, and the DNA gave D and trimming. Counted here are around 400,000 clones, around 87% occurring once; the ten biggest clones make up approximately 2.4%. After removal of 2 bases from V and 2 bases from J, the junction contained 1 base not matched to a gene. Germline V gene lookup returns CDR1 MNHEY and CDR2 SVGAGI. The CDR3 sequence is 14 residues long.

Sequenced input: peripheral blood. The V gene is TRBV6-5, the J gene TRBJ2-7; 9 bases map to TRBD2. This sequence was found in a woman between 55 and 75 years old with COVID-19, enrolled during active disease. The CDR3, as DNA: TGTGCCAGCAGTTACGGCGGGAGGGCCTACGAGCAGTACTTC. It translates to CASSYGGRAYEQYF.